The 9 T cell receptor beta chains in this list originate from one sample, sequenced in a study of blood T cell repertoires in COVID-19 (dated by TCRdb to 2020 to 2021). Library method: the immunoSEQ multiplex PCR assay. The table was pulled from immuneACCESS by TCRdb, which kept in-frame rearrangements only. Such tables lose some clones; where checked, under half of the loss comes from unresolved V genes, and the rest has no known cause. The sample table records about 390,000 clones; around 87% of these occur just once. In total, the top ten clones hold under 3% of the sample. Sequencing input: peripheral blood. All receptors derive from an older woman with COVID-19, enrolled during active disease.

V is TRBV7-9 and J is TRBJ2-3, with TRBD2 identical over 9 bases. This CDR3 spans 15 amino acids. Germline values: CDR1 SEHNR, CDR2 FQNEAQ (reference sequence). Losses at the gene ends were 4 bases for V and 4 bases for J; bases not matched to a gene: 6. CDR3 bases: TGTGCCAGCAGCTCCGGACTAGCGCTCGCAGATACGCAGTATTTT. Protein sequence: CASSSGLALADTQYF. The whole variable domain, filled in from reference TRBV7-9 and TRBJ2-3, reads DTGVSQNPRHKITKRGQNVTFRCDPISEHNRLYWYRQTLGQGPEFLTYFQNEAQLEKSRLLSDRFSAERPKGSFSTLEIQRTEQGDSAMYLCASSSGLALADTQYFGPGTRLTVL.

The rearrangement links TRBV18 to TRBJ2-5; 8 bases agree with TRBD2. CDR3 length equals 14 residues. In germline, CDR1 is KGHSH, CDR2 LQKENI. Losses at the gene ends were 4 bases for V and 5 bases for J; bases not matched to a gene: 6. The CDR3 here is CASSRITGGETQYF. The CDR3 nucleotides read TGTGCCAGCTCACGCATCACGGGGGGGGAGACCCAGTACTTC.

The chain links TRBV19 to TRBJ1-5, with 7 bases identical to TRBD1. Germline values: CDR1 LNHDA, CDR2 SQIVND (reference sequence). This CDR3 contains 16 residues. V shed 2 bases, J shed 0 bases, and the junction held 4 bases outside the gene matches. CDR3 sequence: CASSIRGLYSNQPQHF. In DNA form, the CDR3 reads TGTGCCAGTAGTATAAGGGGGCTTTATAGCAATCAGCCCCAGCATTTT.

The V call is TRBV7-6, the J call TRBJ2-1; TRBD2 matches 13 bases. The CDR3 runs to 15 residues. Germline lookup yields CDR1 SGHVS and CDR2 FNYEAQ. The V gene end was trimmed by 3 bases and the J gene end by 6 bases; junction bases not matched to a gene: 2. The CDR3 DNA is TGTGCCAGCAGCTTGGGACTAGCGGGGACCAATGAGCAGTTCTTC. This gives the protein CASSLGLAGTNEQFF.

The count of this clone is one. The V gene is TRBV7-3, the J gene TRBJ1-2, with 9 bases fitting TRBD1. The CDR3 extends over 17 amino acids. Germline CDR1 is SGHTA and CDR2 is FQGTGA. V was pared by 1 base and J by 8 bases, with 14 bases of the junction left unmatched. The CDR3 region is CASSLIRDRERLRGYTF. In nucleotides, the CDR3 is TGTGCCAGCAGCTTAATAAGGGACAGGGAACGTCTGCGGGGCTACACCTTC.

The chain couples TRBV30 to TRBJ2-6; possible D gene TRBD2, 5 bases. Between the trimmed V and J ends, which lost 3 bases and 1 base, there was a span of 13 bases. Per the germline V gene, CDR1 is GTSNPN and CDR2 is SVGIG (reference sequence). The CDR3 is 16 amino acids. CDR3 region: CAWSSSTRSGANVLTF. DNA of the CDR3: TGTGCCTGGAGCTCCTCAACTAGGTCTGGGGCCAACGTCCTGACTTTC.

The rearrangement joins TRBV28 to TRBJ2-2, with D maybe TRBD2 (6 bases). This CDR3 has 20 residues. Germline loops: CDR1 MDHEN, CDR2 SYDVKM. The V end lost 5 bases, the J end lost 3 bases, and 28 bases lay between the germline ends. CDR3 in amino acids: CASSPPDPSLARRDTGELFF. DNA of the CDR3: TGTGCCAGCAGTCCACCGGACCCCTCACTAGCCCGGAGAGACACCGGGGAGCTGTTTTTT.

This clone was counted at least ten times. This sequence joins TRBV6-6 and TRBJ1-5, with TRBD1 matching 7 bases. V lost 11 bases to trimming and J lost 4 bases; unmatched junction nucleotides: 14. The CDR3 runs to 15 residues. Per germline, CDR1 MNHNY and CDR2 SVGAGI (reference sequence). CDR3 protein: CARTSNRGRNQPQHF. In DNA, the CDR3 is TGTGCCCGCACCTCAAACAGGGGCAGAAATCAGCCCCAGCATTTT.

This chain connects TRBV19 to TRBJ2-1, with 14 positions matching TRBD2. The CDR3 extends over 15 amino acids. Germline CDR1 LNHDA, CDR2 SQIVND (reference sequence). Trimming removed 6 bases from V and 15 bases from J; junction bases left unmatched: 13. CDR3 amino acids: CASSLPGLAGERRFF. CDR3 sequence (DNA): TGTGCCAGTAGCCTTCCGGGACTAGCGGGGGAAAGACGGTTCTTC.